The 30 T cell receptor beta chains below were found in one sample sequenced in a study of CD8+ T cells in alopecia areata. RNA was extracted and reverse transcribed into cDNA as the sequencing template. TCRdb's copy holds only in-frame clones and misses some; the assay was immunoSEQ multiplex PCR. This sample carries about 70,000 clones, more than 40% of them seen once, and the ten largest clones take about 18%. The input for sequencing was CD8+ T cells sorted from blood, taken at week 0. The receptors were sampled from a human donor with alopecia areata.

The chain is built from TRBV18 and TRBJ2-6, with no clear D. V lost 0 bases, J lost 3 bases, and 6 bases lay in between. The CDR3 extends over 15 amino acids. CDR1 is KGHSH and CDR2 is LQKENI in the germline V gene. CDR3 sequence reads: CASSPPDHGANVLTF. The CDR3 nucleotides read TGTGCCAGCTCACCACCGGATCATGGGGCCAACGTCCTGACTTTC.

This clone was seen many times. Here the CDR3 reads CASSLMVGDDEQFF. Here the CDR3 DNA reads TGTGCCAGCAGCTTAATGGTTGGGGATGATGAGCAGTTCTTC. The V call is TRBV7-3, the J call TRBJ2-1; no firm D call. CDR3 length equals 14 residues. V lost 1 base and J 8 bases, leaving 12 bases between the germline ends. The germline CDR1 and CDR2 sequences are SGHTA and FQGTGA.

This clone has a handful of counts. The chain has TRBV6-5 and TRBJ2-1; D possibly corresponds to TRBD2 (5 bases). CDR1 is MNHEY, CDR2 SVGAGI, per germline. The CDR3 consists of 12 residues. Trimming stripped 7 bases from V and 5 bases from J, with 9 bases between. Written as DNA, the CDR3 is TGTGCCAGCACTACTAGTAACAATGAGCAGTTCTTC. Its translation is CASTTSNNEQFF.

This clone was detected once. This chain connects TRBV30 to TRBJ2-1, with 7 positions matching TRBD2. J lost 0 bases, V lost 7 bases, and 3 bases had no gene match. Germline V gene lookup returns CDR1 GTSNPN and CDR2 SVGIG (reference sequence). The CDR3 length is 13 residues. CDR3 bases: TGTGCCTCGCTAGCGGCCTCCTACAATGAGCAGTTCTTC. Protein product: CASLAASYNEQFF.

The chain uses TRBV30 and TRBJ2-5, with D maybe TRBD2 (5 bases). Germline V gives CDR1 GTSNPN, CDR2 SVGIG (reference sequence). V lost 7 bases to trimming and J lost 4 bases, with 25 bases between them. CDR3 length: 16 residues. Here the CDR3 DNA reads TGTGCCTCCCTAAAACCGGGTCCGAAAGAGGGAGAGACCCAGTACTTC. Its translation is CASLKPGPKEGETQYF.

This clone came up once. CDR3: CSVGDHINYGYTF. Here the CDR3 DNA reads TGCAGCGTTGGTGATCATATTAACTATGGCTACACCTTC. The chain is built from TRBV29-1 and TRBJ1-2; D is unresolved. The CDR3 is made up of 13 amino acids. The V and J ends lost 4 bases and 1 base respectively, with 10 bases between them. CDR1 and CDR2 (germline): SQVTM, ANQGSEA. The full variable domain, completed using reference TRBV29-1 and TRBJ1-2, is SAVISQKPSRDICQRGTSLTIQCQVDSQVTMMFWYRQQPGQSLTLIATANQGSEATYESGFVIDKFPISRPNLTFSTLTVSNMSPEDSSIYLCSVGDHINYGYTFGSGTRLTVV.

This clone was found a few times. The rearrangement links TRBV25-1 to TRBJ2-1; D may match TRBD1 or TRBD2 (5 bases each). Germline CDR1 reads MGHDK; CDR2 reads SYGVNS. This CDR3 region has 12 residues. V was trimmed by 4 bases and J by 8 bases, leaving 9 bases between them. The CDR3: CASSVRGDEQFF. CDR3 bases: TGTGCCAGCAGTGTCCGGGGCGATGAGCAGTTCTTC.

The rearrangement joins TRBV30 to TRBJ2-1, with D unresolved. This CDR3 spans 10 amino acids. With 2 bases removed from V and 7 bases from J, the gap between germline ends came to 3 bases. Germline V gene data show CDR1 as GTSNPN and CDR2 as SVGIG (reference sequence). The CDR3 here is CAWSRNEQFF. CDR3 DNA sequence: TGTGCCTGGAGTAGGAATGAGCAGTTCTTC.

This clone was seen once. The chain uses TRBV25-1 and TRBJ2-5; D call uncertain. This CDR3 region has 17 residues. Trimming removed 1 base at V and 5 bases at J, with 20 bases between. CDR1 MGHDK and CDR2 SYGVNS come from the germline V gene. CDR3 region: CASSEFPDFETRETQYF. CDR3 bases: TGTGCCAGCAGTGAATTTCCCGACTTTGAAACGCGGGAGACCCAGTACTTC.

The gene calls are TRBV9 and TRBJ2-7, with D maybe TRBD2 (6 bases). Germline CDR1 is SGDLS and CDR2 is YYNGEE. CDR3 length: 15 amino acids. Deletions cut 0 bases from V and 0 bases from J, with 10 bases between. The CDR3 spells CASSVVDGSSYEQYF. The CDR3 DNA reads TGTGCCAGCAGCGTAGTTGACGGGAGCTCCTACGAGCAGTACTTC.

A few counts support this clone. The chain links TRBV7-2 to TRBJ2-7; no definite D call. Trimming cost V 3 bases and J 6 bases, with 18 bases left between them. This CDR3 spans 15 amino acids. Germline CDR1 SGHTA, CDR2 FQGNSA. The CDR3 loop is CASSLVGRRKGEQYF. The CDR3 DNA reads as TGTGCCAGCAGCTTGGTCGGAAGGAGAAAGGGCGAGCAGTACTTC.

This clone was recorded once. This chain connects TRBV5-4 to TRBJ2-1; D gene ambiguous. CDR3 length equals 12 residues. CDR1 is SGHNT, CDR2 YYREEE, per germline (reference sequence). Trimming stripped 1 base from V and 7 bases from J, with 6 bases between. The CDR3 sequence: CASSLSGNEQFF. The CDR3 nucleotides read TGTGCCAGCAGCTTGTCCGGGAATGAGCAGTTCTTC. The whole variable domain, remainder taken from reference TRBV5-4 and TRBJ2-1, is ETGVTQSPTHLIKTRGQQVTLRCSSQSGHNTVSWYQQALGQGPQFIFQYYREEENGRGNFPPRFSGLQFPNYSSELNVNALELDDSALYLCASSLSGNEQFFGPGTRLTVL.

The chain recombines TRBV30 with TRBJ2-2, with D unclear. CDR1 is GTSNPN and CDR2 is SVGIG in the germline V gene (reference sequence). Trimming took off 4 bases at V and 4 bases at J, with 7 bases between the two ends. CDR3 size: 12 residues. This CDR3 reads CAWIRPTGELFF. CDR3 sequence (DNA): TGTGCCTGGATACGACCCACCGGGGAGCTGTTTTTT.

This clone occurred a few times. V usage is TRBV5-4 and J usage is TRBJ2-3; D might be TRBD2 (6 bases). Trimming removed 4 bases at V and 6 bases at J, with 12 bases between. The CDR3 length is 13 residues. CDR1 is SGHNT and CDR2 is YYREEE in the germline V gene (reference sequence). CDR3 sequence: CASSPAGWDTQYF. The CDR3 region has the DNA TGTGCCAGCAGCCCAGCGGGTTGGGATACGCAGTATTTT.

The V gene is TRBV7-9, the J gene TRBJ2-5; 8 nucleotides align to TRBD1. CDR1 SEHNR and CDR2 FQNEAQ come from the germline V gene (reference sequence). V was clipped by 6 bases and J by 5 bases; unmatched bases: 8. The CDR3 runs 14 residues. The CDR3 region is CASRPADRAETQYF. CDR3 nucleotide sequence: TGTGCCAGCAGACCCGCGGACAGGGCGGAGACCCAGTACTTC.

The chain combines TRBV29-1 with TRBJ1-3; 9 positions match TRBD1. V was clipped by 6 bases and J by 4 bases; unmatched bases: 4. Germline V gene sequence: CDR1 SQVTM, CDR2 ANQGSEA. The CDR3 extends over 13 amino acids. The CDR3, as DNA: TGCAGCGTACCGGGACAGGGAGGAAACACCATATATTTT. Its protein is CSVPGQGGNTIYF.

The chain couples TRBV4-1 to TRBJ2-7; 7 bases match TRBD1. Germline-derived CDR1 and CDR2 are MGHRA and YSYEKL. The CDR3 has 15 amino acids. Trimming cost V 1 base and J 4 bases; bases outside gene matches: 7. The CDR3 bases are TGCGCCAGCAGCCAAGGGGACAGTAAGACGTACGAGCAGTACTTC. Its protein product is CASSQGDSKTYEQYF.

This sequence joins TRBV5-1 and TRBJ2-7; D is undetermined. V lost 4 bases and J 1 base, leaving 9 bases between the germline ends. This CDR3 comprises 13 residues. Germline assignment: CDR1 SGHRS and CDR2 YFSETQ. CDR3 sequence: CASSLDGSYEQYF. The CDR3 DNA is TGCGCCAGCAGCCTTGACGGTTCCTACGAGCAGTACTTC. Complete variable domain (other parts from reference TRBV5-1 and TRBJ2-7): KAGVTQTPRYLIKTRGQQVTLSCSPISGHRSVSWYQQTPGQGLQFLFEYFSETQRNKGNFPGRFSGRQFSNSRSEMNVSTLELGDSALYLCASSLDGSYEQYFGPGTRLTVT.

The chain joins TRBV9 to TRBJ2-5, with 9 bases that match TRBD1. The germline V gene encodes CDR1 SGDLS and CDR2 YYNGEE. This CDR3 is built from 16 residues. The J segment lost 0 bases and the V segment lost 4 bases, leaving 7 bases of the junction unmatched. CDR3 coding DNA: TGTGCCAGCAGCACCCGACAGGGGGAGTACCAAGAGACCCAGTACTTC. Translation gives CASSTRQGEYQETQYF.

The chain's CDR3 is CASSLVRGEQYF. CDR3 coding DNA: TGTGCCAGCAGCTTGGTTAGGGGAGAGCAGTACTTC. This chain links TRBV7-9 with TRBJ2-7; the D gene is possibly TRBD1 (5 bases). Germline values: CDR1 SEHNR, CDR2 FQNEAQ (reference sequence). The CDR3 is made up of 12 amino acids. Trimming removed 3 bases from V and 7 bases from J, with 10 bases in between.

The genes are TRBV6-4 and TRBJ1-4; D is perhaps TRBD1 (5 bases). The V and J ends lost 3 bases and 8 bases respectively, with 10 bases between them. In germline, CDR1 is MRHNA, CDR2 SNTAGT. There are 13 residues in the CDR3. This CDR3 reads CASSEGESEKLFF. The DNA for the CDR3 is TGTGCCAGCAGTGAAGGGGAATCCGAAAAACTGTTTTTT.

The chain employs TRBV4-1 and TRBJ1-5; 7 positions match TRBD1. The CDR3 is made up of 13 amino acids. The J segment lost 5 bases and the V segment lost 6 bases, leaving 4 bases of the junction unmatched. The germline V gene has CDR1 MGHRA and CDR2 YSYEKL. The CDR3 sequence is CASSQGEYQPQHF. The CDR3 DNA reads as TGCGCCAGCAGTCAGGGGGAATATCAGCCCCAGCATTTT.

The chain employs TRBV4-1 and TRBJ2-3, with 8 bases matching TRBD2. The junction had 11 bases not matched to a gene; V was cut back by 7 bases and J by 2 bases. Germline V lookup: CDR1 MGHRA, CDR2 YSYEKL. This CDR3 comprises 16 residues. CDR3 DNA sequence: TGCGCCAGCACCCGGGGGCTAGCGGGCCTCACAGATACGCAGTATTTT. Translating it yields CASTRGLAGLTDTQYF.

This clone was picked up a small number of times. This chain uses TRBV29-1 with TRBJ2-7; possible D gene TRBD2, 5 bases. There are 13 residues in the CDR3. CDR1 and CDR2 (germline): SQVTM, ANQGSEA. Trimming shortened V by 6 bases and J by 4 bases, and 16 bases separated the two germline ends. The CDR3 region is CSVTGLALYEQYF. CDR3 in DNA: TGCAGCGTCACTGGACTGGCGCTATACGAGCAGTACTTC.

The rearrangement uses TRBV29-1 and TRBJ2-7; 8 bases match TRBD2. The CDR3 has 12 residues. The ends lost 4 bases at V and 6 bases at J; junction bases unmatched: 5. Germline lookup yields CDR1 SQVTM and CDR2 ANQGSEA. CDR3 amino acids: CSVATSDVEQYF. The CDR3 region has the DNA TGCAGCGTTGCGACTAGCGACGTCGAGCAGTACTTC.

The CDR3 region is CASTVTQGADTQYF. DNA of the CDR3: TGTGCCAGCACCGTTACTCAGGGTGCAGATACGCAGTATTTT. This chain connects TRBV6-5 to TRBJ2-3; possibly TRBD1 for D (5 bases). CDR1 MNHEY and CDR2 SVGAGI come from the germline V gene. This CDR3 is 14 amino acids long. The V end was cut by 7 bases, the J end by 4 bases, with 15 bases between.

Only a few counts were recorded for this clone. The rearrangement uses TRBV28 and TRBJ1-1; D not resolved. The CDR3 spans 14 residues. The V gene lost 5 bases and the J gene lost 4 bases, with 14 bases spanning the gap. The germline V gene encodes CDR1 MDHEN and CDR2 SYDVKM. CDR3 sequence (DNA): TGTGCCAGCAGTCGATCATTTAGGAGCACTGAAGCTTTCTTT. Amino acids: CASSRSFRSTEAFF.

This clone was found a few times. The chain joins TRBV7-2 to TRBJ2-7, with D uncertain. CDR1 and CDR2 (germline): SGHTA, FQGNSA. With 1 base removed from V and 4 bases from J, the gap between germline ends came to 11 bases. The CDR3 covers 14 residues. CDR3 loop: CASSLVSSRYEQYF. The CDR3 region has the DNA TGTGCCAGCAGCTTAGTAAGTAGCCGATACGAGCAGTACTTC. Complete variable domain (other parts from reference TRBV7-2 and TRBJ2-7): GAGVSQSPSNKVTEKGKDVELRCDPISGHTALYWYRQSLGQGLEFLIYFQGNSAPDKSGLPSDRFSAERTGGSVSTLTIQRTQQEDSAVYLCASSLVSSRYEQYFGPGTRLTVT.

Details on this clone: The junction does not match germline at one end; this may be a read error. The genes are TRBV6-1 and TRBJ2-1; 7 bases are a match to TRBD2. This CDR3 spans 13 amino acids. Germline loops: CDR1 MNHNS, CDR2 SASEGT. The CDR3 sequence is CASSKAGTNEQFF. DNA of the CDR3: TGTGCCAGCAGTAAAGCGGGAACGAATGAGCAGTTCTTC.

The DNA of the CDR3 is TGTGCCAGCAGCTTCGGGGGTAACACTGAAGCTTTCTTT. Translated: CASSFGGNTEAFF. The chain recombines TRBV7-9 with TRBJ1-1; D is perhaps TRBD1 (5 bases). From germline, CDR1 is SEHNR and CDR2 FQNEAQ (reference sequence). Trimming removed 3 bases from V and 2 bases from J, with 7 bases in between. There are 13 residues in the CDR3.